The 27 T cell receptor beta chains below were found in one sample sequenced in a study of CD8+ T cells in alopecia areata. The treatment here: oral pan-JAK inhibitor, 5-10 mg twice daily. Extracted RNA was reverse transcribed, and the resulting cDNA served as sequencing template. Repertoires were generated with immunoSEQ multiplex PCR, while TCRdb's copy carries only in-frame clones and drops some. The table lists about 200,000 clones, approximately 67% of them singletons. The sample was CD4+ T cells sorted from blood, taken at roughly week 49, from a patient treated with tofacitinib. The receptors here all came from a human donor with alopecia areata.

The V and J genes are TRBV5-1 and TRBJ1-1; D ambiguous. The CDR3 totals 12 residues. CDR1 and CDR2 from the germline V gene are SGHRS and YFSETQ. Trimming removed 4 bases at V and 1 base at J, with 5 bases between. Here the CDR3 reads CASSPANTEAFF. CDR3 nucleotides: TGCGCCAGCAGCCCAGCGAACACTGAAGCTTTCTTT.

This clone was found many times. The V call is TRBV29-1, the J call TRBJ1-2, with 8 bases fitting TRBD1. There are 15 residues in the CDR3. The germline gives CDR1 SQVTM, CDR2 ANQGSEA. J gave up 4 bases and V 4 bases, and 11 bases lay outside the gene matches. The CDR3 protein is CSVAGQGGNLYGYTF. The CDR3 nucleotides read TGCAGCGTTGCTGGACAGGGTGGAAACCTCTATGGCTACACCTTC.

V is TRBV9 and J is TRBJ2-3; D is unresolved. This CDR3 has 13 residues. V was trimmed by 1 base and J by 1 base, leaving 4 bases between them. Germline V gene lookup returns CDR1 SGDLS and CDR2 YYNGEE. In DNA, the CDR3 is TGTGCCAGCAGCGTAAGCGGCACAGATACGCAGTATTTT. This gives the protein CASSVSGTDTQYF.

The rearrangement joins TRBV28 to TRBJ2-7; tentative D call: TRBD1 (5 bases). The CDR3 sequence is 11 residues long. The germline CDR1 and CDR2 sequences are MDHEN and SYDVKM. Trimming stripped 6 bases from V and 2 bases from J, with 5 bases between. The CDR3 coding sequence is TGTGCCAGCAGAGGGGCCTACGAGCAGTACTTC. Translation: CASRGAYEQYF.

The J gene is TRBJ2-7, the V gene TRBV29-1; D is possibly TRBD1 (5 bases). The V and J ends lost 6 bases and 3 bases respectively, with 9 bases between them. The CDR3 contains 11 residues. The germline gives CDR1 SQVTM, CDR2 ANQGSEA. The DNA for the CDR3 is TGCAGCGTCCAAGGGGACTACGAGCAGTACTTC. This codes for CSVQGDYEQYF.

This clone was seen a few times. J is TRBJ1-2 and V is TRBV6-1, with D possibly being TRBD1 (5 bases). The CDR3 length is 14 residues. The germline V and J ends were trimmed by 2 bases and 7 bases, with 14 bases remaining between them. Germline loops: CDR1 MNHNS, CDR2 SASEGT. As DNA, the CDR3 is TGTGCCAGCAGTGAACAGGGCAGGGTTTCTGGCTACACCTTC. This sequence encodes CASSEQGRVSGYTF.

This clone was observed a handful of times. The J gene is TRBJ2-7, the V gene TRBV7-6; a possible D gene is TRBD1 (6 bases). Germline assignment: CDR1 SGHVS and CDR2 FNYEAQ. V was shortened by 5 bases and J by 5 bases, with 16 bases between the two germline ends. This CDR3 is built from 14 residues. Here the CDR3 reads CASSPLRGSHEQYF. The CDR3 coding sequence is TGTGCCAGCAGCCCTCTGAGGGGGTCCCACGAGCAGTACTTC.

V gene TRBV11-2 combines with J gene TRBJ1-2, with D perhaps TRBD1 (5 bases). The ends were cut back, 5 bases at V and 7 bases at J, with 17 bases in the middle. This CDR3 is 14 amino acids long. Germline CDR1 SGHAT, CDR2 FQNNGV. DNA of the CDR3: TGTGCCAGCAGCGGAAACAGGCCAGCGGGTGGCTACACCTTC. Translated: CASSGNRPAGGYTF.

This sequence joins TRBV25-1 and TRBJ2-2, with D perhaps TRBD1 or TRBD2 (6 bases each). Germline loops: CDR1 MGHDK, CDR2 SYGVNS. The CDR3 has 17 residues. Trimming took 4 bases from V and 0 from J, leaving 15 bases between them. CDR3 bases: TGTGCCAGCAGTGCCCATCGGGGGACAACGAACACCGGGGAGCTGTTTTTT. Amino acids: CASSAHRGTTNTGELFF.

The CDR3 coding sequence is TGCAGCGTTGTTTTTGGAGGGTCTGAAGCTTTCTTT. Its translation is CSVVFGGSEAFF. The genes are TRBV29-1 and TRBJ1-1; no clear D. The CDR3 sequence is 12 residues long. The germline V and J ends were trimmed by 4 bases and 6 bases, with 12 bases remaining between them. CDR1 and CDR2 (germline): SQVTM, ANQGSEA.

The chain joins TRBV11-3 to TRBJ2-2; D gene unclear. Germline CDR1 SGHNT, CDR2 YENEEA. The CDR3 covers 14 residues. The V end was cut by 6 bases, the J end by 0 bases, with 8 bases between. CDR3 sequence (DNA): TGTGCCAGCAGAACGGACGCGAACACCGGGGAGCTGTTTTTT. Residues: CASRTDANTGELFF.

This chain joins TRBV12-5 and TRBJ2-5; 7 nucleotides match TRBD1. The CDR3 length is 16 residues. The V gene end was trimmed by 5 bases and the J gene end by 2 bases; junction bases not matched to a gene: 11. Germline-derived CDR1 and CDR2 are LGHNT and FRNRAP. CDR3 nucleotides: TGTGCTAGTGGTGCCGGCCGGGACAGTGTACAAGAGACCCAGTACTTC. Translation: CASGAGRDSVQETQYF.

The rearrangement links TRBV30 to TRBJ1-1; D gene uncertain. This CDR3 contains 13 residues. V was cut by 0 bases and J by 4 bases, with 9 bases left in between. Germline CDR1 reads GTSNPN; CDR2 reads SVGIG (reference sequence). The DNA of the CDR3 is TGTGCCTGGAGTGTACGCCTTGGCACTGAAGCTTTCTTT. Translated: CAWSVRLGTEAFF.

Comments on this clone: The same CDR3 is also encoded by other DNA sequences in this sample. The CDR3 bases are TGTGCCAGCAGCTTTACAGATACGCAGTATTTT. Encoded protein: CASSFTDTQYF. The rearrangement joins TRBV7-9 to TRBJ2-3; D unclear. The V end was cut by 3 bases, the J end by 3 bases, with 1 base between. This CDR3 contains 11 residues. Germline V CDR1 and CDR2: SEHNR, FQNEAQ (reference sequence). The full variable domain, in which reference TRBV7-9 and TRBJ2-3 provide the parts outside the CDR3, is DTGVSQNPRHKITKRGQNVTFRCDPISEHNRLYWYRQTLGQGPEFLTYFQNEAQLEKSRLLSDRFSAERPKGSFSTLEIQRTEQGDSAMYLCASSFTDTQYFGPGTRLTVL.

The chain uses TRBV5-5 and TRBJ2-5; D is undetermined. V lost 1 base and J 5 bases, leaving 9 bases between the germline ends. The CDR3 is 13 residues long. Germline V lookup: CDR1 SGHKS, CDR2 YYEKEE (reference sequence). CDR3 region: CASSLSSGETQYF. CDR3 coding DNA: TGTGCCAGCAGCTTGAGCTCCGGGGAGACCCAGTACTTC.

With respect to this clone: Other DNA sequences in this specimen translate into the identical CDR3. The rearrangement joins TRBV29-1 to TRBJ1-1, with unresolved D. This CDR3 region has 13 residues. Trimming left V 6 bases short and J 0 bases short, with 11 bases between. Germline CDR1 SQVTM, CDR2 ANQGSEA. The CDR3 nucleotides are TGCAGCGTCGCGGGAGCAATGAACACTGAAGCTTTCTTT. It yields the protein CSVAGAMNTEAFF.

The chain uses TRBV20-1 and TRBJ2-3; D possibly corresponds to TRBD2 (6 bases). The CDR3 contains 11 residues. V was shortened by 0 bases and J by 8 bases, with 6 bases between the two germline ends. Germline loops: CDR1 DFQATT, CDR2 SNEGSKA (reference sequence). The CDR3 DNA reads TGCAGTGCTAGAGAACTAGCTACGCAGTATTTT. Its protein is CSARELATQYF.

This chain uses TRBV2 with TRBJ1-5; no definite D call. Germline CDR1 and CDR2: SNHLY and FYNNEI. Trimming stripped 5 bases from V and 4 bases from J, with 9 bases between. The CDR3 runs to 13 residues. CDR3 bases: TGTGCCAGCAGTTTTCGAGGTAATCAGCCCCAGCATTTT. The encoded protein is CASSFRGNQPQHF.

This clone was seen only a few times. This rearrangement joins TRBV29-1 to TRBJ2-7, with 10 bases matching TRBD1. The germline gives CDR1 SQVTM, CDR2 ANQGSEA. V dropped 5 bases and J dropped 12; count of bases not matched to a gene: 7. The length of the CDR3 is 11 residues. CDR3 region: CSVSLGTGVYF. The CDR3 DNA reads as TGCAGCGTTTCCTTAGGGACAGGGGTGTACTTC.

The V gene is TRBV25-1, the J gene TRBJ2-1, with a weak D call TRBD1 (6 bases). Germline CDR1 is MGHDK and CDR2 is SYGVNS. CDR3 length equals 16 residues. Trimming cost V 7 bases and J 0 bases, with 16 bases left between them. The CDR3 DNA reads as TGTGCCAGCACCGCTCGAGGGGGAAGCTCCTACAATGAGCAGTTCTTC. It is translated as CASTARGGSSYNEQFF.

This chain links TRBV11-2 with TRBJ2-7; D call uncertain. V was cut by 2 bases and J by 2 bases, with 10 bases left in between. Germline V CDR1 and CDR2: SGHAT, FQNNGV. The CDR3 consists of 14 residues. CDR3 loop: CASSLQFTAYEQYF. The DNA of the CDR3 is TGTGCCAGCAGCTTACAATTCACAGCCTACGAGCAGTACTTC.

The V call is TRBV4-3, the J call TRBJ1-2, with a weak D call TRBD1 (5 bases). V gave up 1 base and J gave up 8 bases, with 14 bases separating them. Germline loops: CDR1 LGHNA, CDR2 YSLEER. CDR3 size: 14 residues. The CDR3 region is CASSQANGRDGYTF. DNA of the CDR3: TGCGCCAGCAGCCAAGCCAACGGAAGGGACGGCTACACCTTC.

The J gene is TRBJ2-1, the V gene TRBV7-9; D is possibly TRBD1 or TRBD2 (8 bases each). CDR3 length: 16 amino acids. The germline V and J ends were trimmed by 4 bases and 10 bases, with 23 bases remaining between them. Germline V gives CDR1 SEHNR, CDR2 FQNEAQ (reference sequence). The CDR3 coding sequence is TGTGCCAGCAGCTCATTAGGGACTAGGAGGACAGGGGAGCAGTTCTTC. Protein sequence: CASSSLGTRRTGEQFF. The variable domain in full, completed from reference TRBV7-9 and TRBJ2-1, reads DTGVSQNPRHKITKRGQNVTFRCDPISEHNRLYWYRQTLGQGPEFLTYFQNEAQLEKSRLLSDRFSAERPKGSFSTLEIQRTEQGDSAMYLCASSSLGTRRTGEQFFGPGTRLTVL.

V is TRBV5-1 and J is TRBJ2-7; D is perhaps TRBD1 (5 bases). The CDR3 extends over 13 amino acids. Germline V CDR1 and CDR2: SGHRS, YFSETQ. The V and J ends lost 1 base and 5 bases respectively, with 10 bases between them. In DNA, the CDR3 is TGCGCCAGCAGCTTGAACAGGCGTGACGAGCAGTACTTC. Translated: CASSLNRRDEQYF.

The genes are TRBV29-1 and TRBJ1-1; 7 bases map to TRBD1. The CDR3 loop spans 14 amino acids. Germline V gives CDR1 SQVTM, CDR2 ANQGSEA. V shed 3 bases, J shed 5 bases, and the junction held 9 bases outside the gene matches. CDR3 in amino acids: CSVDLLRGWTEAFF. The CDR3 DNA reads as TGCAGCGTTGACCTCCTCAGGGGGTGGACTGAAGCTTTCTTT.

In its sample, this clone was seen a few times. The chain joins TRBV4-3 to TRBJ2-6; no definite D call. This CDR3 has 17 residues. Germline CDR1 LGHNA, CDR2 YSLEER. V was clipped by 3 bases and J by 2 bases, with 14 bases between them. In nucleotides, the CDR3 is TGCGCCAGCAGCCAGGCCAGAGGAGCCCCTGGGGCCAACGTCCTGACTTTC. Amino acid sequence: CASSQARGAPGANVLTF.

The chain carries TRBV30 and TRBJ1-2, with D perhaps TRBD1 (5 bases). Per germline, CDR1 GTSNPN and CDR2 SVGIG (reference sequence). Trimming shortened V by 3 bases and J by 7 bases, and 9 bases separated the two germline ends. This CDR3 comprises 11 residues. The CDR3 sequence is CAWSQGTGYTF. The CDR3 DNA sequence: TGTGCCTGGAGCCAAGGGACTGGCTACACCTTC.